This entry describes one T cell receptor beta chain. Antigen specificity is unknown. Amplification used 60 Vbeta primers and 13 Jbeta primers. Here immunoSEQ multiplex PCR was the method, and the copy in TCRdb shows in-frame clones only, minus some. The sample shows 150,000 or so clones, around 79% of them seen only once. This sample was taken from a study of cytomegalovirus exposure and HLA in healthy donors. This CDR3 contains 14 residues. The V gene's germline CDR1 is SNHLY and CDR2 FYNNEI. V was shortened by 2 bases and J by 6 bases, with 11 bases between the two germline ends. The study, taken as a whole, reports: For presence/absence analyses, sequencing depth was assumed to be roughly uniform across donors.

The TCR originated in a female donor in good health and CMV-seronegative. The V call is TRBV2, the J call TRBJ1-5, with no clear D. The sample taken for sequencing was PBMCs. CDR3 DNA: TGTGCCAGCAGTGAAATCGAGCGGGGTCAGCCCCAGCATTTT. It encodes CASSEIERGQPQHF.